The 26 T cell receptor beta chains listed next were all sequenced from one sample in a study of low-dose radiotherapy and immunotherapy resistance in tumors. TRAV and TRBV primers primed cDNA for both TCRalpha and TCRbeta. Amplification of TCRs used a constant-region primer and V-primer adapter for about 18 PCR cycles. TCRdb recomputed calls from the reads with MiXCR, one row per CDR3 protein. The table lists 70,000 to 90,000 distinct CDR3 sequences, about 18% of them singletons. Time point given: before trial treatment. The specimen was PBMCs, collected before treatment. The source of these receptors is a male donor with prostate cancer.

Many counts were recorded for this clonotype. The chain links TRBV6-6 to TRBJ2-3; TRBD2 matches 9 bases. Germline assignment: CDR1 MNHNY and CDR2 SVGAGI (reference sequence). J was trimmed by 6 bases and V by 6 bases; bases with no gene match: 10. This CDR3 has 15 residues. The CDR3 spells CASSRPGLASDTQYF. The DNA for the CDR3 is TGTGCCAGCAGCAGGCCGGGACTAGCATCGGATACGCAGTATTTT.

This clonotype has ten or more counts. V and J are TRBV12-3 or TRBV12-4 and TRBJ1-5; unclear D gene. Trimming left V 7 bases short and J 5 bases short, with 15 bases between. The CDR3 sequence is 14 residues long. In nucleotides, the CDR3 is TGTGCCAGCACCAACACCCCAGTGGATCAGCCCCAGCATTTT. This encodes CASTNTPVDQPQHF.

Concerning this clonotype: A far larger clone is a single base away, which makes a read error likely. V and J are TRBV5-3 and TRBJ2-3; 11 nucleotides align to TRBD2. TRBV5-3 is noted as an ORF with a role that remains uncertain. CDR3 length equals 16 residues. This CDR3 is CVSSLVGSGGADTQYF. CDR3 coding DNA: TGTGTCAGCAGCTTGGTCGGTAGCGGGGGGGCAGATACGCAGTATTTT.

This clonotype appeared many times. This rearrangement joins TRBV11-2 to TRBJ2-1; 9 bases are shared with TRBD2. The CDR3 runs 15 residues. V lost 5 bases and J lost 7; bases outside the gene matches: 9. CDR1 is SGHAT, CDR2 FQNNGV, per germline. The CDR3 DNA reads as TGTGCCAGCAGCCTCGGCGCGGGGGGGCAGAATGAGCAGTTCTTC. Encoded protein: CASSLGAGGQNEQFF. Based on the CDR3 plus reference TRBV11-2 and TRBJ2-1, the full variable domain is EAGVAQSPRYKIIEKRQSVAFWCNPISGHATLYWYQQILGQGPKLLIQFQNNGVVDDSQLPKDRFSAERLKGVDSTLKIQPAKLEDSAVYLCASSLGAGGQNEQFFGPGTRLTVL.

Many counts were recorded for this clonotype. This chain connects TRBV5-6 to TRBJ2-1; no firm D call. The germline V gene encodes CDR1 SGHDT and CDR2 YYEEEE. The CDR3 covers 13 residues. The V and J ends lost 0 bases and 4 bases respectively, with 5 bases between them. Here the CDR3 DNA reads TGTGCCAGCAGCTTGGAACAATACAATGAGCAGTTCTTC. Translation gives CASSLEQYNEQFF.

This clonotype was detected ten times or more. The chain links TRBV6-5 to TRBJ2-2; the D is unclear. The CDR3 is 14 amino acids. From germline, CDR1 is MNHEY and CDR2 SVGAGI. V dropped 1 base and J dropped 8 bases, with 11 bases sitting between them. CDR3 sequence: CASSYLGIGGELFF. DNA of the CDR3: TGTGCCAGCAGTTACTTGGGGATAGGGGGGGAGCTGTTTTTT.

This rearrangement joins TRBV5-1 to TRBJ2-7; the D gene is possibly TRBD2 (5 bases). Deletions cut 3 bases from V and 4 bases from J, with 11 bases between. The CDR3 length is 13 residues. Germline V CDR1 and CDR2: SGHRS, YFSETQ. This CDR3 is CASSSRTPYEQYF. In nucleotides, the CDR3 is TGCGCCAGCAGCTCCCGGACTCCTTACGAGCAGTACTTC.

This clonotype appeared many times. The chain recombines TRBV3-1 with TRBJ2-1; TRBD1 might be the D (5 bases). Per germline, CDR1 LGHDT and CDR2 YNNKEL (reference sequence). V was cut by 2 bases and J by 2 bases, with 13 bases left in between. This CDR3 is 16 amino acids long. The CDR3 DNA reads as TGTGCCAGCAGCCAACTTTCCAGGGCGACCTACAATGAGCAGTTCTTC. Protein: CASSQLSRATYNEQFF.

In this sample, this clonotype turned up many times. The chain's CDR3 is CANQPVSGSEEQFF. In nucleotides, the CDR3 is TGTGCCAACCAGCCGGTGAGCGGTTCCGAGGAGCAGTTCTTC. The V call is TRBV2, the J call TRBJ2-1; possibly TRBD2 for D (5 bases). The V and J ends lost 10 bases and 10 bases respectively, with 23 bases between them. Germline CDR1 reads SNHLY; CDR2 reads FYNNEI. The CDR3 is 14 residues long.

This clonotype was detected only a few times. The CDR3 loop is CASRPRSSGNTIYF. CDR3 DNA: TGTGCCAGCAGACCCAGGAGCTCTGGAAACACCATATATTTT. The chain is built from TRBV13 and TRBJ1-3; D call uncertain. This CDR3 comprises 14 residues. The ends were cut back, 6 bases at V and 0 bases at J, with 9 bases in the middle. Germline CDR1 and CDR2: PRHDT and FYEKMQ (reference sequence).

In this sample, this clonotype turned up many times. This chain connects TRBV20-1 to TRBJ2-3; no firm D call. The ends were cut back, 0 bases at V and 5 bases at J, with 18 bases in the middle. The CDR3 totals 16 residues. Germline V gene lookup returns CDR1 DFQATT and CDR2 SNEGSKA (reference sequence). For the CDR3, the DNA is TGCAGTGCTAGAGACTTCCGGCGACCCACCGGAGATACGCAGTATTTT. It yields the protein CSARDFRRPTGDTQYF.

This clonotype was picked up many times. The chain joins TRBV12-3 or TRBV12-4 to TRBJ2-2; 8 positions match TRBD1. After removal of 4 bases from V and 4 bases from J, the junction contained 5 bases not matched to a gene. The CDR3 has 15 amino acids. CDR3 region: CASSSGQASTGELFF. In DNA form, the CDR3 reads TGTGCCAGCAGTTCGGGACAGGCCTCCACCGGGGAGCTGTTTTTT.

This clonotype was picked up one time. The chain recombines TRBV20-1 with TRBJ2-7; TRBD1 agrees at 12 bases. Germline trimming cut 4 bases from V and 5 bases from J; bases unmatched to any gene: 6. Germline CDR1 and CDR2: DFQATT and SNEGSKA (reference sequence). The CDR3 has 14 residues. CDR3 sequence: CSAISGTGGHEQYF. CDR3 DNA: TGCAGTGCTATCTCCGGGACAGGGGGCCACGAGCAGTACTTC.

This clonotype qualifies as medium-sized. The chain uses TRBV6-1 and TRBJ2-3; D might be TRBD2 (6 bases). The V end lost 5 bases, the J end lost 1 base, and 7 bases lay between the germline ends. The CDR3 covers 13 residues. The germline V gene has CDR1 MNHNS and CDR2 SASEGT. The CDR3 DNA follows: TGTGCCAGCAGTTGGGGGGGCACAGATACGCAGTATTTT. Its protein is CASSWGGTDTQYF.

In its sample, this clonotype was seen many times. The chain combines TRBV6-6 with TRBJ2-7; D is perhaps TRBD2 (6 bases). The CDR3 length is 12 residues. Trimming cost V 6 bases and J 0 bases, with 6 bases left between them. Germline CDR1 and CDR2: MNHNY and SVGAGI (reference sequence). CDR3 nucleotides: TGTGCCAGCAGCGGGGGCTCCTACGAGCAGTACTTC. Translated, it gives CASSGGSYEQYF.

This clonotype occurred many times. The chain carries TRBV6-2 or TRBV6-3 and TRBJ2-7; no firm D call. Trimming left V 1 base short and J 4 bases short, with 5 bases between. The germline V gene has CDR1 MNHEY and CDR2 SVGEGT. The CDR3 runs 12 residues. In DNA, the CDR3 is TGTGCCAGCAGTTACTACGATTACGAGCAGTACTTC. Its translation: CASSYYDYEQYF.

This clonotype was detected many times. The rearrangement uses TRBV13 and TRBJ2-2, with 7 positions matching TRBD2. The germline V gene has CDR1 PRHDT and CDR2 FYEKMQ (reference sequence). The V segment lost 6 bases and the J segment 3 bases; nucleotides outside the gene matches: 4. The CDR3 loop spans 14 amino acids. DNA for the CDR3: TGTGCCAGCAGGGCCCGGGGGGACACCGGGGAGCTGTTTTTT. Protein sequence: CASRARGDTGELFF.

This clonotype appeared a few times. The chain couples TRBV29-1 to TRBJ2-1; 8 bases align to TRBD2. In germline, CDR1 is SQVTM, CDR2 ANQGSEA. Trimming at V came to 7 bases and at J to 2 bases, leaving 13 bases not matched to a gene. The CDR3 covers 16 residues. The CDR3 spells CSAQQGAGATYNEQFF. The CDR3 bases are TGCAGCGCCCAACAGGGAGCGGGGGCCACCTACAATGAGCAGTTCTTC.

This clonotype was seen only a few times. The rearrangement uses TRBV2 and TRBJ2-5; 10 nucleotides match TRBD1. V trimming: 10 bases; J trimming: 4 bases; junction bases outside the gene matches: 9. The V gene's germline CDR1 is SNHLY and CDR2 FYNNEI. The CDR3 extends over 14 amino acids. CDR3 in DNA: TGTGCCACCGGGACAGGGGAGCTTGGAGAGACCCAGTACTTC. Its protein product is CATGTGELGETQYF.

This clonotype was found many times. The chain carries TRBV4-1 and TRBJ2-5, with 10 bases identical to TRBD2. V was clipped by 2 bases and J by 5 bases; unmatched bases: 11. Germline-derived CDR1 and CDR2 are MGHRA and YSYEKL. The CDR3 runs to 17 residues. The CDR3 DNA sequence: TGCGCCAGCAGCCAACATAGCGGGGGGCGACGCGGGGAGACCCAGTACTTC. Protein sequence: CASSQHSGGRRGETQYF.

The sample holds many counts of this clonotype. The genes are TRBV13 and TRBJ2-6; the D gene is possibly TRBD1 (5 bases). Germline-derived CDR1 and CDR2 are PRHDT and FYEKMQ (reference sequence). This CDR3 spans 16 amino acids. Trimming pared 6 bases from V and 0 bases from J, leaving 12 bases between. The CDR3 protein is CASRWGTGSGANVLTF. The CDR3 DNA is TGTGCCAGCAGATGGGGCACGGGCTCTGGGGCCAACGTCCTGACTTTC.

The chain employs TRBV27 and TRBJ2-7; the D gene is possibly TRBD1 (6 bases). The V and J ends lost 5 bases and 0 bases respectively, with 14 bases between them. The CDR3 has 15 residues. CDR1 and CDR2 from the germline V gene are MNHEY and SMNVEV (reference sequence). The CDR3 DNA is TGTGCCAGCAGTCCGATCGGACAGAACTCCTACGAGCAGTACTTC. It is translated as CASSPIGQNSYEQYF.

The chain couples TRBV30 to TRBJ2-1; D is perhaps TRBD2 (6 bases). CDR3 size: 11 residues. Germline V gives CDR1 GTSNPN, CDR2 SVGIG (reference sequence). Trimming stripped 5 bases from V and 10 bases from J, with 12 bases between. The chain's CDR3 is CAWSRGGEQFF. The CDR3 coding sequence is TGTGCCTGGTCGCGGGGCGGGGAGCAGTTCTTC.

This clonotype was counted many times. The V and J genes are TRBV6-6 and TRBJ1-5, with TRBD1 matching 8 bases. The CDR3 length is 14 residues. Losses at the gene ends were 9 bases for V and 2 bases for J; bases not matched to a gene: 6. Germline lookup yields CDR1 MNHNY and CDR2 SVGAGI (reference sequence). In DNA form, the CDR3 reads TGTGCCAGTCAGGGGGCGAGTGGCAATCAGCCCCAGCATTTT. Its translation: CASQGASGNQPQHF.

This clonotype was recorded many times. The CDR3 sequence is CASSPGRGEQYF. The CDR3 DNA reads TGTGCCAGCAGCCCCGGTAGGGGCGAGCAGTACTTC. V gene TRBV7-9 combines with J gene TRBJ2-7, with D possibly being TRBD1 (5 bases). With 5 bases removed from V and 6 bases from J, the gap between germline ends came to 11 bases. Germline values: CDR1 SEHNR, CDR2 FQNEAQ (reference sequence). The CDR3 has 12 amino acids. Complete variable domain (other parts from reference TRBV7-9 and TRBJ2-7): DTGVSQNPRHKITKRGQNVTFRCDPISEHNRLYWYRQTLGQGPEFLTYFQNEAQLEKSRLLSDRFSAERPKGSFSTLEIQRTEQGDSAMYLCASSPGRGEQYFGPGTRLTVT.

The CDR3 nucleotides are TGTGCCAGCAGCGTAGTGGCAGGCCGTGGCTACACCTTC. This encodes CASSVVAGRGYTF. The chain carries TRBV9 and TRBJ1-2; no clear D. The V and J ends lost 0 bases and 7 bases respectively, with 10 bases between them. The V gene's germline CDR1 is SGDLS and CDR2 YYNGEE. The CDR3 runs to 13 residues.